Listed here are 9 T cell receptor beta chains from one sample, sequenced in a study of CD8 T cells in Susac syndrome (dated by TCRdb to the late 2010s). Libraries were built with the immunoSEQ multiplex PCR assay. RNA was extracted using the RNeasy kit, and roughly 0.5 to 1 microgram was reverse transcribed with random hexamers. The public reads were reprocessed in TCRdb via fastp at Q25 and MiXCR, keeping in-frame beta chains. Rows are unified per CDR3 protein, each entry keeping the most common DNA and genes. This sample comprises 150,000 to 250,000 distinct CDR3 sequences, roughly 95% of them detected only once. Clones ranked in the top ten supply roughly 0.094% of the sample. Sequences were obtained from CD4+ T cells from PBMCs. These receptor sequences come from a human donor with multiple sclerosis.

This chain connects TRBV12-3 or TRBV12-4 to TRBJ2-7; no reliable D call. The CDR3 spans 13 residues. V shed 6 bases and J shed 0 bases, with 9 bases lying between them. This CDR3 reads CASRGGNSYEQYF. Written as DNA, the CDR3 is TGTGCCAGCAGGGGCGGAAACTCCTACGAGCAGTACTTC.

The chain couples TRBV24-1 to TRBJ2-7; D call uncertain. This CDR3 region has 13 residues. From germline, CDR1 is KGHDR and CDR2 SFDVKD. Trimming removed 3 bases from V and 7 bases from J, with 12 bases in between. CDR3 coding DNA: TGTGCCACCAGTGATGCCCTCTTTGGGGAGCAGTACTTC. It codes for CATSDALFGEQYF.

The CDR3 nucleotides read TGCGCCAGCAGTTCCGGGGACCAAGAGACCCAGTACTTC. Translating it yields CASSSGDQETQYF. V gene TRBV5-1 combines with J gene TRBJ2-5; weak D call: TRBD2 (5 bases). The germline V gene encodes CDR1 SGHRS and CDR2 YFSETQ. Between the trimmed V and J ends, which lost 5 bases and 0 bases, there was a span of 8 bases. The CDR3 is 13 amino acids.

The CDR3 coding sequence is TGCGCCAGCAGCCGAACCCGACAGGCGTTGCGGGAGCTGTTTTTT. This translates into CASSRTRQALRELFF. The chain carries TRBV4-1 and TRBJ2-2; D is perhaps TRBD1 (6 bases). The CDR3 has 15 amino acids. Germline V lookup: CDR1 MGHRA, CDR2 YSYEKL. V was trimmed by 4 bases and J by 9 bases, leaving 18 bases between them.

The CDR3, as DNA: TGCAGCGTTTCAAGCGGGGAGCCCCAGCATTTT. Amino acids: CSVSSGEPQHF. The chain is built from TRBV29-1 and TRBJ1-5; the D is unclear. Trimming removed 5 bases from V and 8 bases from J, with 10 bases in between. This CDR3 contains 11 residues. Germline V CDR1 and CDR2: SQVTM, ANQGSEA.

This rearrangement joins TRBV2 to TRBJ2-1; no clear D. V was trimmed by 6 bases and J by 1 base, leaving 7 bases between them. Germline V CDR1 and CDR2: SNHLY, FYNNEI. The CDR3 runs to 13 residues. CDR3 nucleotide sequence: TGTGCCAGCAGGGCCAGGTCCTACAATGAGCAGTTCTTC. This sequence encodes CASRARSYNEQFF. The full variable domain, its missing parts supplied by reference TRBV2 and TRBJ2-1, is EPEVTQTPSHQVTQMGQEVILRCVPISNHLYFYWYRQILGQKVEFLVSFYNNEISEKSEIFDDQFSVERPDGSNFTLKIRSTKLEDSAMYFCASRARSYNEQFFGPGTRLTVL.

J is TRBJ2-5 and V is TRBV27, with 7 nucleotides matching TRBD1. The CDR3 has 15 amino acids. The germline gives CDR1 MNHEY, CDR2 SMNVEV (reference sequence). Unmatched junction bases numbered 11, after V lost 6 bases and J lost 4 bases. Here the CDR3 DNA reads TGTGCCAGCAGCCCGCCGGGACAGCCTCGAGAGACCCAGTACTTC. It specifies CASSPPGQPRETQYF.

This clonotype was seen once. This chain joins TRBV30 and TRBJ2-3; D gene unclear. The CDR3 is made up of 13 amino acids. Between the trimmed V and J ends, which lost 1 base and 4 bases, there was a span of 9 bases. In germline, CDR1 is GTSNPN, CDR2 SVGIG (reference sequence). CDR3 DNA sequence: TGTGCCTGGAGTGGCGGCGTCGCAGATACGCAGTATTTT. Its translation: CAWSGGVADTQYF.

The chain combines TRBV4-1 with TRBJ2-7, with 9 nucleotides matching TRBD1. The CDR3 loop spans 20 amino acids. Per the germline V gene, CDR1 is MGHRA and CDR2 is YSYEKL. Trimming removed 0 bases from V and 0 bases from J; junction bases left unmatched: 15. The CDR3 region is CASSQDDVVHWDRASYEQYF. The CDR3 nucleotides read TGCGCCAGCAGCCAAGATGATGTAGTACATTGGGACAGGGCCTCCTACGAGCAGTACTTC.